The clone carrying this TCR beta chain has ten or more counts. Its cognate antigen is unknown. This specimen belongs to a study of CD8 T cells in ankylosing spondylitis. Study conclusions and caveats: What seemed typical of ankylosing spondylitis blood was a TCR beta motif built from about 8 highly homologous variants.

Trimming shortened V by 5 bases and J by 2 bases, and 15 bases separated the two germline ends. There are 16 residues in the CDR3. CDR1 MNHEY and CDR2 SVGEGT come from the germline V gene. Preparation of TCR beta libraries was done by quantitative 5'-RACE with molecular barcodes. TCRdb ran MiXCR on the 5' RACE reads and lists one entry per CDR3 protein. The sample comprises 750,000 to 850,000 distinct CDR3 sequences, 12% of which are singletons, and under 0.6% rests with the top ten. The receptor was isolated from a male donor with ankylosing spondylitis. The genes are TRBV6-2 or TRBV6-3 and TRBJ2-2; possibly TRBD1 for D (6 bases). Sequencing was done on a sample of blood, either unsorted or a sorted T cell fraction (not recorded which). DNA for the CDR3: TGTGCCAGCAGTCGACAGGCGCCGAGTAACACCGGGGAGCTGTTTTTT. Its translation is CASSRQAPSNTGELFF.